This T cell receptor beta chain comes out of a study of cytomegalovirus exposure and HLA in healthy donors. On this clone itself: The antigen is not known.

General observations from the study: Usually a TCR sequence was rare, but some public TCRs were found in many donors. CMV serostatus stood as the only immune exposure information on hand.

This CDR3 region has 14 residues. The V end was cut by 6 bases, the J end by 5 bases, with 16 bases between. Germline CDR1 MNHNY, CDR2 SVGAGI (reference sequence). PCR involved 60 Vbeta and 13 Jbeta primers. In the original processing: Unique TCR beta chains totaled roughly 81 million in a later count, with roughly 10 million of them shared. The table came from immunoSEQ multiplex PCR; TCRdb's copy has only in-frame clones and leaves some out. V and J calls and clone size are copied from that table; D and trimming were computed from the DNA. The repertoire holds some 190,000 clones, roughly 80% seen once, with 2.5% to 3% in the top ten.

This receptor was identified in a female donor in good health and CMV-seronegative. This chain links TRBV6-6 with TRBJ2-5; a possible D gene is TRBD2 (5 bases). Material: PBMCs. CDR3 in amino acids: CASSRLAPRETQYF. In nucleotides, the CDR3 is TGTGCCAGCAGCCGCTTAGCGCCTCGGGAGACCCAGTACTTC.